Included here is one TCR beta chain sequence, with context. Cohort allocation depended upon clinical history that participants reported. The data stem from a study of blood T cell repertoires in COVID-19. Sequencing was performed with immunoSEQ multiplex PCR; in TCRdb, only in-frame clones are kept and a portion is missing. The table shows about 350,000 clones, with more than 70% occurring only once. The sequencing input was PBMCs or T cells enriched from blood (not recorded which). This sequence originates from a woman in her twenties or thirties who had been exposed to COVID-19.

This CDR3 is CASRARGGETQYF. CDR3 bases: TGTGCCAGTAGGGCCCGCGGGGGGGAGACCCAGTACTTC. The rearrangement joins TRBV19 to TRBJ2-5, with 8 bases aligning to TRBD2. Germline V gene data show CDR1 as LNHDA and CDR2 as SQIVND (reference sequence). This CDR3 spans 13 amino acids. J was trimmed by 5 bases and V by 6 bases; bases with no gene match: 5.